This TCR beta chain was recovered during a study of T cell responses to AZD1222 COVID-19 vaccine. Sequencing was performed with immunoSEQ multiplex PCR; in TCRdb, only in-frame clones are kept and a portion is missing. There are tens of thousands of clones in the sample; 86% occur only once, and more than 8.5% lies in the top ten. This clone was recorded only once. The sequence came from an adult in good health. Sequences were derived from peripheral blood, sampled on day 0 of AZD1222 vaccination.

In DNA form, the CDR3 reads TGTGCCAGCAGCTCAGACAGGGGGCTGGGGGGCTACACCTTC. Translating it yields CASSSDRGLGGYTF. The chain carries TRBV7-2 and TRBJ1-2; 10 nucleotides agree with TRBD1. The ends lost 4 bases at V and 8 bases at J; junction bases unmatched: 7. The CDR3 has 14 residues. From germline, CDR1 is SGHTA and CDR2 FQGNSA. Based on the CDR3 plus reference TRBV7-2 and TRBJ1-2, the full variable domain is GAGVSQSPSNKVTEKGKDVELRCDPISGHTALYWYRQSLGQGLEFLIYFQGNSAPDKSGLPSDRFSAERTGGSVSTLTIQRTQQEDSAVYLCASSSDRGLGGYTFGSGTRLTVV.